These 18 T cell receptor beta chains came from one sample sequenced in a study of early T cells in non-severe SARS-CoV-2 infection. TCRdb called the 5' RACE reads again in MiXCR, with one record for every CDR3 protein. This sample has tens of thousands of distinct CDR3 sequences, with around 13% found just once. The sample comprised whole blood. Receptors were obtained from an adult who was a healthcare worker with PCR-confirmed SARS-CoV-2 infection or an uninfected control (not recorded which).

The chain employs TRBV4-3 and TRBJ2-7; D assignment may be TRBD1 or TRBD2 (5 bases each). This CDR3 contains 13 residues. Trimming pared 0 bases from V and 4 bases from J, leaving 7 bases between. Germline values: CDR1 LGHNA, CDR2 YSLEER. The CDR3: CASSQEWGYEQYF. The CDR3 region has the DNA TGCGCCAGCAGCCAAGAGTGGGGGTACGAGCAGTACTTC.

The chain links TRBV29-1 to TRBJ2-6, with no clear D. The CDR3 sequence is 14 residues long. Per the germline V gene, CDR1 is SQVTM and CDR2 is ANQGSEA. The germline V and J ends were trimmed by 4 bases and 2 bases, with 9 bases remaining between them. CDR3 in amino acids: CSVGSQAGANVLTF. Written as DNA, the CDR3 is TGCAGCGTTGGGTCCCAGGCTGGGGCCAACGTCCTGACTTTC.

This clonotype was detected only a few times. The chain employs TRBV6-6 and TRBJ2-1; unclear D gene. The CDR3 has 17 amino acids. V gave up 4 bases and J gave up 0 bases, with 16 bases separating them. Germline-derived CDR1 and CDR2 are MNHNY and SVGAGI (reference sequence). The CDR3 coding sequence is TGTGCCAGCAGTTCAAGCAGACGGACGAGCTCCTACAATGAGCAGTTCTTC. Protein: CASSSSRRTSSYNEQFF.

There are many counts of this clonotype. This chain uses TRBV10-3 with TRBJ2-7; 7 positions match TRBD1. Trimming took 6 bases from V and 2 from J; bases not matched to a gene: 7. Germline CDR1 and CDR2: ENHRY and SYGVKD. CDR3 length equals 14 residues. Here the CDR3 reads CAISTGASTYEQYF. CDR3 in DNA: TGTGCCATCAGCACAGGGGCTTCCACCTACGAGCAGTACTTC.

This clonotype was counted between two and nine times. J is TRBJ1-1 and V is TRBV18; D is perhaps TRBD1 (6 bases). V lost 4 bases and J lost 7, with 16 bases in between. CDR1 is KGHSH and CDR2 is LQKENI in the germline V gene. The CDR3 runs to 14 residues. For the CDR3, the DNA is TGTGCCAGCTCACGCATGACAGGTGAGATTGAAGCTTTCTTT. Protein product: CASSRMTGEIEAFF.

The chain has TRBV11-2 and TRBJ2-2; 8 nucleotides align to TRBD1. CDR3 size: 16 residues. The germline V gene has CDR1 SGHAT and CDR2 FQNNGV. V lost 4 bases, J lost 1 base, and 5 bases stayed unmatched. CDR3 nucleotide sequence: TGTGCCAGCAGCTACTGGACAGGGAAGAACACCGGGGAGCTGTTTTTT. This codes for CASSYWTGKNTGELFF. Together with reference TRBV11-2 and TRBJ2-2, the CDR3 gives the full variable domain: EAGVAQSPRYKIIEKRQSVAFWCNPISGHATLYWYQQILGQGPKLLIQFQNNGVVDDSQLPKDRFSAERLKGVDSTLKIQPAKLEDSAVYLCASSYWTGKNTGELFFGEGSRLTVL.

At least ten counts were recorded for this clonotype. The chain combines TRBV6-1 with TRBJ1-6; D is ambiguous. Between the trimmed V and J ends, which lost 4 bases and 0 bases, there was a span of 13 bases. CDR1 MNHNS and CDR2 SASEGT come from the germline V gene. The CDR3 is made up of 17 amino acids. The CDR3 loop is CASSARTGSSYNSPLHF. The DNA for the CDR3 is TGTGCCAGCAGTGCTCGGACTGGTAGCTCCTATAATTCACCCCTCCACTTT.

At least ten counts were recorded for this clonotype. CDR3 in amino acids: CASSPTVPGQPQHF. CDR3 coding DNA: TGCGCCAGCAGTCCGACAGTTCCAGGGCAGCCCCAGCATTTT. This chain links TRBV10-2 with TRBJ1-5, with D perhaps TRBD1 (5 bases). This CDR3 comprises 14 residues. Germline V gene sequence: CDR1 WSHSY, CDR2 SAAADI. Deletions cut 5 bases from V and 7 bases from J, with 15 bases between.

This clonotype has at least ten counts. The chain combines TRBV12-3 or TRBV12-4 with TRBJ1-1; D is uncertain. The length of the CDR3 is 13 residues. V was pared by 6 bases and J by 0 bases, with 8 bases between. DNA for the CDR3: TGTGCCAGCAGGAAAGCTATGAACACTGAAGCTTTCTTT. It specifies CASRKAMNTEAFF.

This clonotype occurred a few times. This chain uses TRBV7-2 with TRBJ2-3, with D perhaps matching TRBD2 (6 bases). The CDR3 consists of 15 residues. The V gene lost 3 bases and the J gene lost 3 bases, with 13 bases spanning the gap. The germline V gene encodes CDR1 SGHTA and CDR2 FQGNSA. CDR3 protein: CASSFMGGATDTQYF. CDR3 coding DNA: TGTGCCAGCAGCTTTATGGGCGGGGCTACAGATACGCAGTATTTT.

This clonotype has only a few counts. In DNA, the CDR3 is TGTGCCAGCATCACGGGACTCCAAAGCACAGATACGCAGTATTTT. Encoded protein: CASITGLQSTDTQYF. The chain carries TRBV7-9 and TRBJ2-3, with D perhaps matching TRBD2 (6 bases). The V gene lost 7 bases and the J gene lost 0 bases, with 14 bases spanning the gap. The CDR3 covers 15 residues. Germline V gene data show CDR1 as SEHNR and CDR2 as FQNEAQ (reference sequence).

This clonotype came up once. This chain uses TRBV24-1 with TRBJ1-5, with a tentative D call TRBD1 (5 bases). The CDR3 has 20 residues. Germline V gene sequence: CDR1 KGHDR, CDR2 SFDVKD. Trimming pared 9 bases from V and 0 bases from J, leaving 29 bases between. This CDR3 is CATPFMFPGNVVYSNQPQHF. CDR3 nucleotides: TGTGCCACCCCCTTTATGTTCCCAGGGAACGTAGTGTATAGCAATCAGCCCCAGCATTTT.

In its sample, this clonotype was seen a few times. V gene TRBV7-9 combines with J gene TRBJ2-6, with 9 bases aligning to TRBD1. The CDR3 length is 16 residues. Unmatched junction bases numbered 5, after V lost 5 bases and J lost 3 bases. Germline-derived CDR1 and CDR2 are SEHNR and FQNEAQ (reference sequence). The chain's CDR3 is CASSPRTGDGANVLTF. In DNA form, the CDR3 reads TGTGCCAGCAGCCCCCGGACAGGGGATGGGGCCAACGTCCTGACTTTC.

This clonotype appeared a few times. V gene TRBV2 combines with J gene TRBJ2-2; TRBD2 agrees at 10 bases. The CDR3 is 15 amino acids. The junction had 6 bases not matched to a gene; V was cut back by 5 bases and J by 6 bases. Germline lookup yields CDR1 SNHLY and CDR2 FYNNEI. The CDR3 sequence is CASSPGTSVAGELFF. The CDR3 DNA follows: TGTGCCAGCAGTCCCGGGACTAGCGTGGCCGGGGAGCTGTTTTTT.

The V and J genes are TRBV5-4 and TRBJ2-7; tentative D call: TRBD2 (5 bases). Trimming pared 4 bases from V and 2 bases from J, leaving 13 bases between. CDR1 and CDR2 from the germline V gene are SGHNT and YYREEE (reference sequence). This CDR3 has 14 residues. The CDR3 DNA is TGTGCCAGCAGCCCCGGAGGCAGCACCTACGAGCAGTACTTC. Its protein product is CASSPGGSTYEQYF.

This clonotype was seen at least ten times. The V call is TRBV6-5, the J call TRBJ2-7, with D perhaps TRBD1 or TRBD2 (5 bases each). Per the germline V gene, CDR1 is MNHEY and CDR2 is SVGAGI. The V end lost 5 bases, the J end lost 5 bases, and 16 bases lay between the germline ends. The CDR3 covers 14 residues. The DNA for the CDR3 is TGTGCCAGCAGTCTATCCCGGGACGGGAACGAGCAGTACTTC. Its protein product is CASSLSRDGNEQYF.

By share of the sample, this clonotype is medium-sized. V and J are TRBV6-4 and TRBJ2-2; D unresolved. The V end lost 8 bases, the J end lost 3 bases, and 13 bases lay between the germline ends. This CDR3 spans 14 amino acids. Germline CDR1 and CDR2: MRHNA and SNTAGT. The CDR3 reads CASSKGSDTGELFF. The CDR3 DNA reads TGTGCCAGCTCCAAAGGCTCGGACACCGGGGAGCTGTTTTTT.

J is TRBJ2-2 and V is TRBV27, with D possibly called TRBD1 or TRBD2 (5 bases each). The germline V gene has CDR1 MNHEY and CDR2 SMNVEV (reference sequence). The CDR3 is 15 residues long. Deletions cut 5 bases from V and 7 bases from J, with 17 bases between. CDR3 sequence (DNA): TGTGCCAGCAGTCCTCCGGGACCACCGAACGGGGAGCTGTTTTTT. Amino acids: CASSPPGPPNGELFF.